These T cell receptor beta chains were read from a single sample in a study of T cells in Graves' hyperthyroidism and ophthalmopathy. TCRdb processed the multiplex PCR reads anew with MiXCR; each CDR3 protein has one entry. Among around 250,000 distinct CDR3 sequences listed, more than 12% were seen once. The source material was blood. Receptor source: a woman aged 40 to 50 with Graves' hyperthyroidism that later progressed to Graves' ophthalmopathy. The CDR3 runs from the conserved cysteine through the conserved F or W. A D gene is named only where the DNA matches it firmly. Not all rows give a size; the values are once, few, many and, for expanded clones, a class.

DNA: TGTGCCAGCAGCCTAGGGGGAGGGAATGAGCAGCTCTTC
CDR3: CASSLGGGNEQLF
V: TRBV14
D: NA
size: NA
J: TRBJ2-1

DNA: TGTGCCATCAGTGATTCTGCGGGAGGACAGTTCTTC
CDR3: CAISDSAGGQFF
V: TRBV10-3
D: TRBD2
size: many
J: TRBJ2-1

DNA: TGTGCCAGCAGCCAAGCGGTTTCCTACGAGCAGTACTTC
CDR3: CASSQAVSYEQYF
V: TRBV3-1
D: NA
size: NA
J: TRBJ2-7

DNA: TGTGCCAGCAGTGAATCAACGATTAGCAGAATTGATGAGCAGTTCTTC
CDR3: CASSESTISRIDEQFF
V: TRBV25-1
D: NA
size: many
J: TRBJ2-1

DNA: TGCAGTGCTGAGACAGTCTCCTACAATGAGCAGTTCTTC
CDR3: CSAETVSYNEQFF
V: TRBV20-1
D: NA
size: many
J: TRBJ2-1

DNA: TGTGCCAGCAGTGACTCGGGGTCCGAGACCCAGTACTTC
CDR3: CASSDSGSETQYF
V: TRBV6-2/TRBV6-3
D: NA
size: many
J: TRBJ2-5

DNA: TGCGCCAGCAGCTTGCTAGGGAGGGAGCAGTTCTTC
CDR3: CASSLLGREQFF
V: TRBV5-1
D: NA
size: many
J: TRBJ2-1

DNA: TGTGCCAGCAGTTCCCCTATGCAGGGCACCATATATTTT
CDR3: CASSSPMQGTIYF
V: TRBV6-1
D: NA
size: NA
J: TRBJ1-3

DNA: TGTGCCAGCTCACCACGACAAGGGGCTGTGAACATTCAGTACTTC
CDR3: CASSPRQGAVNIQYF
V: TRBV18
D: NA
size: many
J: TRBJ2-4

DNA: TGCGCCAGCAGCAAAGAGGGGGGGGCGAAGGACACTGAAGCTTTCTTT
CDR3: CASSKEGGAKDTEAFF
V: TRBV5-1
D: NA
size: many
J: TRBJ1-1

DNA: TGTGCCAGCACCAAACTAGGCGGGAGGGCTAACAATGAGCAGTTCTTC
CDR3: CASTKLGGRANNEQFF
V: TRBV6-1
D: TRBD2
size: many
J: TRBJ2-1

DNA: TGTGCCAGCAGTTCGCTGACAGACTATAATTCACCCCTCCACTTT
CDR3: CASSSLTDYNSPLHF
V: TRBV28
D: NA
size: few
J: TRBJ1-6

DNA: TGTGCCATCCGGCAGGCTTACGTACCCCAAGAGACCCAGTACTTC
CDR3: CAIRQAYVPQETQYF
V: TRBV28
D: NA
size: many
J: TRBJ2-5

DNA: TGCAGCGTTGAGGAACTAGCGGGAGCCGCCCAGTACTTC
CDR3: CSVEELAGAAQYF
V: TRBV29-1
D: TRBD2
size: many
J: TRBJ2-5

DNA: TGTGCCACCAGCAGAGATTACTCGCGTGGAGAGACCCAGTACTTC
CDR3: CATSRDYSRGETQYF
V: TRBV15
D: NA
size: many
J: TRBJ2-5

DNA: TGCGCCAGCAGCCCCCTGATGTTTATGAACACTGAAGCTTTCTTT
CDR3: CASSPLMFMNTEAFF
V: TRBV5-1
D: NA
size: many
J: TRBJ1-1

DNA: TGTGCCAGCAGCCCACGTTCACTAGCTTTCACAGATACGCAGTATTTT
CDR3: CASSPRSLAFTDTQYF
V: TRBV9
D: NA
size: many
J: TRBJ2-3